This TCR beta chain was identified in a study of cytomegalovirus exposure and HLA in healthy donors. Study-wide context: Sequencing of some 190 million T cells in an earlier analysis found 100 million to 140 million unique TCR beta sequences.

Use of 60 Vbeta and 13 Jbeta primers characterized the PCR. Here immunoSEQ multiplex PCR was the method, and the copy in TCRdb shows in-frame clones only, minus some. Of 55,000 or so clones listed, approximately 73% were seen once; the top ten hold roughly 2.9%. Turning to this clone: The antigen is undetermined.

Findings and limits, study-wide: Follow-up analysis later connected one missense variant in DCLRE1C with trimming of TCR beta V- and J-genes. The sole available immune exposure information was CMV serostatus. HLA alleles were associated with around 17,000 TCR beta sequences in a later analysis at 0.05 false discovery rate.

The receptor's source is a man younger than 35 in good health and CMV-seronegative. Material: PBMCs.

This CDR3 reads CASGTGGNQPQHF. The CDR3 bases are TGTGCCAGCGGGACAGGGGGCAATCAGCCCCAGCATTTT. This chain links TRBV27 with TRBJ1-5; 10 nucleotides align to TRBD1. CDR3 length equals 13 residues. J lost 2 bases, V lost 8 bases, and 0 bases had no gene match. Germline CDR1 reads MNHEY; CDR2 reads SMNVEV (reference sequence).